This T cell receptor (beta chain) was identified in a study of tumor and adjacent non-tumor tissue in lung cancer. Turning to the study itself: There were 11 to 13 adenocarcinoma, a couple of squamous cell carcinoma and 1 small cell lung cancer cases.

TCRbeta libraries were built with three rounds of nested PCR, modified from ARM-PCR. Each CDR3 protein gets one entry after TCRdb re-called the multiplex PCR reads with MiXCR. The data show about 110,000 distinct CDR3 sequences, 50% to 70% seen once. General study points: Tumor repertoires had a smaller top 100 clone share than normal lung. TCR diversity was significantly greater in tumor than normal lung tissue.

CDR3 size: 13 residues. Germline V lookup: CDR1 MGHRA, CDR2 YSYEKL. RNA was extracted from bulk tissue without any cell sorting. Distant lung tissue was collected more than 3 cm away from the tumor edge. Between August and November 2014, newly diagnosed, chemotherapy-naive lung cancer patients underwent thoracic surgery in China. Of note for this clonotype: Antigen specificity is unknown. One end of the junction is discordant with germline, which a read error may explain.

V usage is TRBV4-1 and J usage is TRBJ1-1; D is possibly TRBD1 (5 bases). The sequencing sample was made of distant non-tumor lung tissue. The source is a man in his fifties or sixties with non-small cell lung cancer. In nucleotides, the CDR3 is TGCACCAGCAGCCAGGATAGGGGAACTGAAGCTTTCTTT. This gives the protein CTSSQDRGTEAFF.